The entry below describes one T cell receptor beta chain. The record originates from a study of blood T cell repertoires in COVID-19. For the study at large: Sample material is recorded as cDNA or gDNA derived from T cells, B-cell-depleted T cells, or PBMCs.

Germline assignment: CDR1 SEHNR and CDR2 FQNEAQ (reference sequence). CDR3 length: 14 amino acids. V was clipped by 5 bases and J by 6 bases; unmatched bases: 8. Authors' methods: The authors estimated nucleated cell counts from reference gene primer amplification. Repertoires were generated with immunoSEQ multiplex PCR, while TCRdb's copy carries only in-frame clones and drops some. The V and J calls and clone size are taken from that table; D and trimming were inferred from the DNA. Of approximately 170,000 clones detected, 80% to 90% appear once; the ten largest clones hold 2% to 2.5%. The TCR sequence derives from a woman of 80 years or more with acute or convalescent COVID-19. Sequencing input: peripheral blood. V and J are TRBV7-9 and TRBJ1-1; 8 bases agree with TRBD1. The CDR3 sequence is CASSAQGALSEAFF. For the CDR3, the DNA is TGTGCCAGCAGCGCCCAGGGGGCTCTCTCTGAAGCTTTCTTT.